A selection of T cell receptor beta chains follows, all from one sample in a study of T-cell reconstitution after alpha-beta-depleted transplantation in children. Via MiXCR, TCRdb re-called the PCR reads, giving one row per CDR3 protein. The sample includes about 1,000,000 distinct CDR3 sequences, about 29% seen only once; the top ten take roughly 27%. Sequencing used PBMCs, mostly from graft donor cells, obtained 360 days after TCRalphabeta/CD19-depleted stem cell transplant. The source of these receptors is a boy under three years old who had a stem cell transplant for SCID, so the T cells may come from the graft donor. Both conserved end residues are part of each CDR3. The D gene is left open where the match is weak. Only part of the rows carry a size: once, few, many, or a class if the clone is expanded.

TRBD1 | TRBJ1-1 | 15 | TRBV5-1 | - | TGCGCCAGCAGCTCAGGGACAGGATGGAACACTGAAGCTTTCTTT | CASSSGTGWNTEAFF
- | TRBJ2-3 | 15 | TRBV4-1 | - | TGCGCCAGCAGCCGGCTAAAGGGGGGCCCGGATACGCAGTATTTT | CASSRLKGGPDTQYF
TRBD2 | TRBJ2-7 | 19 | TRBV4-2 | few | TGTGCCAGCAGCCAAGATGTCGGACTAGCGGGCGGGCCTATGTACGAGCAGTACTTC | CASSQDVGLAGGPMYEQYF
TRBD2 | TRBJ2-2 | 16 | TRBV5-1 | few | TGCGCCAGCAGCTTTGGGCGACTAGCGGGGACCGGGGAGCTGTTTTTT | CASSFGRLAGTGELFF
TRBD1 | TRBJ1-1 | 16 | TRBV10-2 | once | TGCGCCAGCAGATCGACAGGGGGCGCCGCTCCCCCTGAAGCTTTCTTT | CASRSTGGAAPPEAFF
- | TRBJ1-1 | 14 | TRBV9 | - | TGTGCCAGCAGCGTAGGAAGCCTGAACACTGAAGCTTTCTTT | CASSVGSLNTEAFF
- | TRBJ1-3 | 14 | TRBV5-1 | few | TGCGCCAGCAGCTTCTTAGGGGCCGGAAACACCATATATTTT | CASSFLGAGNTIYF
TRBD2 | TRBJ2-3 | 18 | TRBV5-5 | once | TGTGCCAGCAGCTTGGCTCCCCTTAAGCGGGGGATGACAGATACGCAGTATTTT | CASSLAPLKRGMTDTQYF
- | TRBJ1-1 | 16 | TRBV21-1 | - | TGTGCCAGCAGCCACCGGGCCCTATTCATGAACACTGAAGCTTTCTTT | CASSHRALFMNTEAFF
- | TRBJ2-7 | 12 | TRBV27 | - | TGTGCCAGCAGTTTACAAGGGGACGAGCAGTACTTC | CASSLQGDEQYF
- | TRBJ2-3 | 13 | TRBV29-1 | few | TGCAGCGTTGCCGGGAAATACACAGATACGCAGTATTTT | CSVAGKYTDTQYF
TRBD2 | TRBJ2-3 | 17 | TRBV20-1 | - | TGCAGTGCTAGAGTCTTGCGGGGGGCTGGAAGTACAGATACGCAGTATTTT | CSARVLRGAGSTDTQYF
- | TRBJ2-4 | 16 | TRBV28 | few | TGTGCCAGCAGTTCCCGGGGGGCCCCTGGGGAAAACATTCAGTACTTC | CASSSRGAPGENIQYF
TRBD1 | TRBJ1-4 | 14 | TRBV29-1 | - | TGCAGCGCCTCTGACAGGGGTAGGAGTGAAGGACTGTTTTTT | CSASDRGRSEGLFF
TRBD2 | TRBJ2-3 | 12 | TRBV3-1 | few | TGTGCCAGCGCGGGGGAGACAGATACGCAGTATTTT | CASAGETDTQYF
- | TRBJ2-3 | 16 | TRBV6-4 | - | TGTGCCAGCAGTGACGCAGCGGGCTTTAGCACAGATACGCAGTATTTT | CASSDAAGFSTDTQYF
- | TRBJ2-3 | 12 | TRBV5-1 | many | TGCGCCAGCAGCCGTCATCCGAATACGCAGTATTTT | CASSRHPNTQYF
- | TRBJ2-1 | 14 | TRBV2 | few | TGTGCCAGCAGTGAAAGGAGGTCCTACAATGAGCAGTTCTTC | CASSERRSYNEQFF
TRBD1 | TRBJ2-7 | 14 | TRBV6-2/TRBV6-3 | few | TGTGCCAGCACGGACAGGACCCTCTCCTACGAGCAGTACTTC | CASTDRTLSYEQYF
TRBD1 | TRBJ1-5 | 20 | TRBV4-1 | - | TGCGCCAGCAGCCAAGAACAAAGGGGGCCGTCGTGGCGCGCATATCAGCCCCAGCATTTT | CASSQEQRGPSWRAYQPQHF
- | TRBJ2-7 | 15 | TRBV5-1 | - | TGCGCCAGCAGCTTGGGACCAGGGTCCCCCTACGAGCAGTACTTC | CASSLGPGSPYEQYF
TRBD1 | TRBJ1-2 | 13 | TRBV10-3 | - | TGTGCCATCAGTGAGACAGGGGCCTATGGCTACACCTTC | CAISETGAYGYTF
TRBD1 | TRBJ2-7 | 15 | TRBV12-3/TRBV12-4 | - | TGTGCCAGCAGTTCGGGGACAGGGGGCTTGTACGAGCAGTACTTC | CASSSGTGGLYEQYF
- | TRBJ2-2 | 16 | TRBV24-1 | few | TGTGCCACCAGTGATTCGGGGGGCCCGAACACCGGGGAGCTGTTTTTT | CATSDSGGPNTGELFF
TRBD2 | TRBJ2-5 | 15 | TRBV5-1 | few | TGCGCCAGCAGCTCGGGACTAGCGGCACAAGAGACCCAGTACTTC | CASSSGLAAQETQYF
TRBD1 | TRBJ2-7 | 18 | TRBV7-6 | - | TGTGCCAGCAGCTTAGTAGGGTCTGAGACAGGGGGCTCCTACGAGCAGTACTTC | CASSLVGSETGGSYEQYF
TRBD1 | TRBJ2-5 | 14 | TRBV12-3/TRBV12-4 | once | TGTGCCAGCAGTGCACAGGGGGCGGGTGAGACCCAGTACTTC | CASSAQGAGETQYF
TRBD2 | TRBJ2-1 | 19 | TRBV3-1 | once | TGTGCCTCCAGCCATGAAGGGACTAGCGGGGGGGCCGGTTACAATGAGCAGTTCTTC | CASSHEGTSGGAGYNEQFF
- | TRBJ1-5 | 16 | TRBV15 | few | TGTGCCACCAGCAAACTCAAGGGGGTTAGCAATCAGCCCCAGCATTTT | CATSKLKGVSNQPQHF
TRBD2 | TRBJ2-1 | 15 | TRBV9 | few | TGTGCCAGCAGCGTAGGAGCGGGGAGAGGCGATGAGCAGTTCTTC | CASSVGAGRGDEQFF
TRBD1 | TRBJ2-5 | 15 | TRBV6-1 | - | TGTGCCAGCAGTCCCGACAGGGGGCCCCAAGAGACCCAGTACTTC | CASSPDRGPQETQYF
TRBD2 | TRBJ2-5 | 16 | TRBV12-3/TRBV12-4 | few | TGTGCCAGCAGTTTCCTTAGCGGGGGGTTACAAGAGACCCAGTACTTC | CASSFLSGGLQETQYF
TRBD2 | TRBJ2-2 | 17 | TRBV9 | - | TGTGCCAGCAGCGTATATGGTCAACTAGCGGGGACCGGGGAGCTGTTTTTT | CASSVYGQLAGTGELFF
- | TRBJ1-3 | 18 | TRBV10-3 | few | TGTGCCATCAGTGAGACGTCGCAGGGTAGCCTTTTGGGAAACACCATATATTTT | CAISETSQGSLLGNTIYF
- | TRBJ1-5 | 14 | TRBV7-9 | - | TGTGCCAGCAGCTTAGAACAGGGATCTCAGCCCCAGCATTTT | CASSLEQGSQPQHF
- | TRBJ1-5 | 15 | TRBV6-5 | few | TGTGCCAGCAGTTACTCGGGGCAGGAGAATCAGCCCCAGCATTTT | CASSYSGQENQPQHF
TRBD2 | TRBJ2-1 | 15 | TRBV7-3 | - | TGTGCCAGCAGCTTGGGACTAGCGGGTAGAGGAGAGCAGTTCTTC | CASSLGLAGRGEQFF
TRBD2 | TRBJ2-3 | 17 | TRBV7-2 | - | TGTGCCAGCAGGCCACCGGGACTAGCGGGGGGTACAGATACGCAGTATTTT | CASRPPGLAGGTDTQYF
- | TRBJ1-4 | 14 | TRBV12-3/TRBV12-4 | few | TGTGCCAGCAGTGGGATTATGGCCCGAGAAAAACTGTTTTTT | CASSGIMAREKLFF
TRBD2 | TRBJ2-1 | 17 | TRBV12-3/TRBV12-4 | - | TGTGCCAGCAGTATGGGACTAGCGGGGTTCTCCTACAATGAGCAGTTCTTC | CASSMGLAGFSYNEQFF
- | TRBJ2-7 | 14 | TRBV27 | few | TGTGCCAGAACGAAGACTAGGAGGTCTGACGAGCAGTACTTC | CARTKTRRSDEQYF